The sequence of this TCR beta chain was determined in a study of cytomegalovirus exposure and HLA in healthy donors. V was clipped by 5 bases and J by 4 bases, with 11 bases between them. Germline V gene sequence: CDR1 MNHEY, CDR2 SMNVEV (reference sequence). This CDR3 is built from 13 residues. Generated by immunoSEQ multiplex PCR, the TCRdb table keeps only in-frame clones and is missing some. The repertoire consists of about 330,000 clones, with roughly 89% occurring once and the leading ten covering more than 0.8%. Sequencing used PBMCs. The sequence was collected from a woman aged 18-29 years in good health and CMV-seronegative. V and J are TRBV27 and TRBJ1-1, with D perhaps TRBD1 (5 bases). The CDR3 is CASSTQGGTEAFF. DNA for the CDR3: TGTGCCAGCAGTACGCAGGGCGGCACTGAAGCTTTCTTT.